This paragraph covers one T cell receptor beta chain sequence. What it recognizes is unknown. In each case, RNA was isolated and then reverse transcribed into cDNA as the sequencing template. Clones were read by immunoSEQ multiplex PCR, and TCRdb kept only the in-frame ones, dropping some. The sample includes fewer than 200,000 clones, 59% of them seen just once. Lesional scalp tissue (obtained by punch biopsy) and peripheral blood were collected from alopecia areata patients. CDR3 length equals 14 residues. Germline CDR1 MNHEY, CDR2 SVGAGI. Trimming left V 0 bases short and J 11 bases short, with 11 bases between. These data come from a study of CD8+ T cells in alopecia areata. Findings and caveats of the study: Scalp repertoires also include resident alphabeta T cells from normal skin. Lesional scalp, notably in alopecia totalis/universalis, had clonality above that of normal scalp. Sharing of TCRs across patients appeared less clear than in mice, possibly for HLA-related reasons.

The sequence was obtained from a human donor with alopecia areata. Sequencing used CD4+ T cells sorted from blood, obtained at week 0. The chain joins TRBV6-5 to TRBJ1-6; no definite D call. For the CDR3, the DNA is TGTGCCAGCAGTTACTCGTACCCCAGGACACCCCTCCACTTT. Amino acid sequence: CASSYSYPRTPLHF.